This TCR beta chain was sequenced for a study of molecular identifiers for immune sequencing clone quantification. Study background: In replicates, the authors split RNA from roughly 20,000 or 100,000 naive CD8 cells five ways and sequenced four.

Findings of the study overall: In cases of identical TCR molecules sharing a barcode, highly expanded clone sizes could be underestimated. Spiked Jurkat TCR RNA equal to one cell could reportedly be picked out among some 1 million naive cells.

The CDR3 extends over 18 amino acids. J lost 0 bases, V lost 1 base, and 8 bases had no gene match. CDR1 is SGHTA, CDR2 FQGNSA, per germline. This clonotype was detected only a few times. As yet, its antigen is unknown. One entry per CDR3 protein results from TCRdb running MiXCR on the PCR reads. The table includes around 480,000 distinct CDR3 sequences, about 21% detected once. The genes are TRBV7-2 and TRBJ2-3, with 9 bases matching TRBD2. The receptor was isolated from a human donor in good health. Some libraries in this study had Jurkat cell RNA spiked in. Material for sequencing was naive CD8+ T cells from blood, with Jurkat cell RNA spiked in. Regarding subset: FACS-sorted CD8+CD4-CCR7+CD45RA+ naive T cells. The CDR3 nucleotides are TGTGCCAGCAGCTTAGATTGGGCCCTAGCGGGAAGCACAGATACGCAGTATTTT. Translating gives CASSLDWALAGSTDTQYF.